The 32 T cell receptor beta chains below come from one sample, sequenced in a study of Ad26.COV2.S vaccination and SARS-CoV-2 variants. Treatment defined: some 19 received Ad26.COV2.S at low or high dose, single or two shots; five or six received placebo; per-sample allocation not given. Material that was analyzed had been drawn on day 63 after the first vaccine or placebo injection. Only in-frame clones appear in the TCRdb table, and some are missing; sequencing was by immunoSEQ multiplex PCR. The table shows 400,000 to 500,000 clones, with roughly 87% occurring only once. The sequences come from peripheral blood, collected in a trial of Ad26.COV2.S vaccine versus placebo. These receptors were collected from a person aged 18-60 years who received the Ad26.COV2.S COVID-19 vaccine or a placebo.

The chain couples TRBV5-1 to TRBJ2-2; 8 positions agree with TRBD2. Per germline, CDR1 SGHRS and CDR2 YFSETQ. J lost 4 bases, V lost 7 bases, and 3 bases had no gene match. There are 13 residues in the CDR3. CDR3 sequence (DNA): TGCGCCAGCTCGAGCGGGAGCACCGGGGAGCTGTTTTTT. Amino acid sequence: CASSSGSTGELFF.

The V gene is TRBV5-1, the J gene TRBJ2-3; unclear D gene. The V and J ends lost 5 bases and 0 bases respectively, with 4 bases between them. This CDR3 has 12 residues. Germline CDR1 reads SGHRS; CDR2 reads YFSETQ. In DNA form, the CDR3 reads TGCGCCAGCAGGTTTAGCACAGATACGCAGTATTTT. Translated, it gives CASRFSTDTQYF.

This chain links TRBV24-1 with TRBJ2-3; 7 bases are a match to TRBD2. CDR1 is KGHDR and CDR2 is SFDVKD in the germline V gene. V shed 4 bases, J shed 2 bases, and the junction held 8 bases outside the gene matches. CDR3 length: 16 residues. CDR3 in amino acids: CATSEWGGGATDTQYF. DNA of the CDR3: TGTGCCACCAGTGAGTGGGGCGGGGGAGCCACAGATACGCAGTATTTT.

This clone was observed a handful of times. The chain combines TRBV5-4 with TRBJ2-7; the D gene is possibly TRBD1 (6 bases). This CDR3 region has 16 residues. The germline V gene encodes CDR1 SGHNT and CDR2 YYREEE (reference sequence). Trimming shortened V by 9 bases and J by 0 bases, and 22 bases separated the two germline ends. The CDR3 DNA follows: TGTGCCACAGCCCAGGGGTCCCGCACTAGCTCCTACGAGCAGTACTTC. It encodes CATAQGSRTSSYEQYF.

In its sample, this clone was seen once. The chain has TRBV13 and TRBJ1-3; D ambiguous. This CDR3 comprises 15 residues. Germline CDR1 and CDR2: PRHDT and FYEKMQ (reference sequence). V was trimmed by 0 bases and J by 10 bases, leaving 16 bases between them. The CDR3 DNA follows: TGTGCCAGCAGCTTAGGCCGGACGGAGGTTGGGACCATATATTTT. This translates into CASSLGRTEVGTIYF.

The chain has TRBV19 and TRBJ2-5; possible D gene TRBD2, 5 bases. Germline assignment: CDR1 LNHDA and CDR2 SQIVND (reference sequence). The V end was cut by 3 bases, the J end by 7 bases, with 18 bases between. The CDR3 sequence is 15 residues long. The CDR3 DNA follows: TGTGCCAGTAGTATTGATGGGCGGGCGAGTATGACCCAGTACTTC. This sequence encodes CASSIDGRASMTQYF. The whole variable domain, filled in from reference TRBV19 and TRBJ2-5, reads DGGITQSPKYLFRKEGQNVTLSCEQNLNHDAMYWYRQDPGQGLRLIYYSQIVNDFQKGDIAEGYSVSREKKESFPLTVTSAQKNPTAFYLCASSIDGRASMTQYFGPGTRLLVL.

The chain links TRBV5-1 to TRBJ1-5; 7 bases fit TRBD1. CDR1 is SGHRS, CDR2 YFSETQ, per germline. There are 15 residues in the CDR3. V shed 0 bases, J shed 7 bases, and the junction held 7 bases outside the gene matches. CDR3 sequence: CASSLDQGGAQPQHF. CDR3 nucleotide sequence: TGCGCCAGCAGCTTGGATCAGGGGGGTGCCCAGCCCCAGCATTTT.

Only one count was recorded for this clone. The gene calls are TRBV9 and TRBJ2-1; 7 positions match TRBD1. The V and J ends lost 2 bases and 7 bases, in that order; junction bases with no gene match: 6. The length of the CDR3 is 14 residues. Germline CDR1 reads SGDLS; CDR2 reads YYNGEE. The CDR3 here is CASSVLTGENEQFF. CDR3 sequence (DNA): TGTGCCAGCAGCGTCCTTACAGGGGAAAATGAGCAGTTCTTC.

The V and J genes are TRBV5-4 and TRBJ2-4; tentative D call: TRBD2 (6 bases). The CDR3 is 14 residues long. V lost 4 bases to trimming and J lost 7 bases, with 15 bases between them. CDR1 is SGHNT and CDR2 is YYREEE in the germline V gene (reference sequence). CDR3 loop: CASSVDGGWNIQYF. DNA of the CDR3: TGTGCCAGCAGCGTCGACGGGGGTTGGAACATTCAGTACTTC.

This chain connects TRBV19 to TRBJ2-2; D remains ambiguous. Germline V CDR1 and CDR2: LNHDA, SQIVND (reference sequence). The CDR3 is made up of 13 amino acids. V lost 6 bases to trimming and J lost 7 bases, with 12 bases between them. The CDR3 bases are TGTGCCAGTAGGACTCCTTGGGTCGGGGAGCTGTTTTTT. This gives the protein CASRTPWVGELFF.

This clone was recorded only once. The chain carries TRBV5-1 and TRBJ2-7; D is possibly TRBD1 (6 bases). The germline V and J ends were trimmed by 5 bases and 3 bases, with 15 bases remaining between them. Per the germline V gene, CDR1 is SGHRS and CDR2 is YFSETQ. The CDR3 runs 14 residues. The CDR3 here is CASRPDSLLYEQYF. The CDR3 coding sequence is TGCGCCAGCAGGCCGGACAGTCTTCTCTACGAGCAGTACTTC.

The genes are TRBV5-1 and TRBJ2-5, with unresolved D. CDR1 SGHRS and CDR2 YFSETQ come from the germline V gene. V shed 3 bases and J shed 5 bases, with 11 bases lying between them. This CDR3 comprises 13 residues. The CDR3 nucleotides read TGCGCCAGCAGCTGGGATAGCTTCGAGACCCAGTACTTC. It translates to CASSWDSFETQYF.

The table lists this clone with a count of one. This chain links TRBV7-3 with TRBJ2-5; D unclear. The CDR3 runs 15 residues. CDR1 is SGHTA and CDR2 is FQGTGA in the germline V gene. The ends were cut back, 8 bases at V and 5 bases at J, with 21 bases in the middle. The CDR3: CASAYSAAARETQYF. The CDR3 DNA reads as TGTGCCAGCGCTTACTCGGCGGCAGCCCGGGAGACCCAGTACTTC.

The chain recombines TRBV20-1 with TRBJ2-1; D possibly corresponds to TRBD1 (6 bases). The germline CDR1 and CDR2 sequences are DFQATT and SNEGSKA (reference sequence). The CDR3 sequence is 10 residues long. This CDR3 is CSAGQHEQFF. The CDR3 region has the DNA TGCAGCGCAGGACAGCATGAGCAGTTCTTC.

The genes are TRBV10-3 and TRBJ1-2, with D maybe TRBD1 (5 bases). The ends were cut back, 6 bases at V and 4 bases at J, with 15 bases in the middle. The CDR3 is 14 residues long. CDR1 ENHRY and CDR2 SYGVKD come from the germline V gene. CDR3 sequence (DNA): TGTGCCATCAGAAGCGACGAGGGGAGCTATGGCTACACCTTC. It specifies CAIRSDEGSYGYTF.

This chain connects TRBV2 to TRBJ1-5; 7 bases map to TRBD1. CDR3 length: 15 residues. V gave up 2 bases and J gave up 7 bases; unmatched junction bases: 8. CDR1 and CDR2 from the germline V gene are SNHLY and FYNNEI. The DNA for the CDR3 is TGTGCCAGCAGTGAATGGAGGGGGCTCTCGCAGCCCCAGCATTTT. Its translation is CASSEWRGLSQPQHF.

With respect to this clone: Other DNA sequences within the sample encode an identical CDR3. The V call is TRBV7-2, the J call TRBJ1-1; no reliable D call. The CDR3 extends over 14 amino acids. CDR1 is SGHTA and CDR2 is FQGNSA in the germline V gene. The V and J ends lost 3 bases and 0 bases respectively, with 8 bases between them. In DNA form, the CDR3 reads TGTGCCAGCAGCTTTAGTTCCATGAACACTGAAGCTTTCTTT. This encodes CASSFSSMNTEAFF.

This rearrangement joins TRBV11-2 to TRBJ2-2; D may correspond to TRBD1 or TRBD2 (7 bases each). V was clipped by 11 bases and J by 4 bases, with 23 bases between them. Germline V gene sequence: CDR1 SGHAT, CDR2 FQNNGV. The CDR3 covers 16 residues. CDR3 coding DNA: TGTGCCCAGGGGGGGCCTTTGGCTAGCGCCACCGGGGAGCTGTTTTTT. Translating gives CAQGGPLASATGELFF.

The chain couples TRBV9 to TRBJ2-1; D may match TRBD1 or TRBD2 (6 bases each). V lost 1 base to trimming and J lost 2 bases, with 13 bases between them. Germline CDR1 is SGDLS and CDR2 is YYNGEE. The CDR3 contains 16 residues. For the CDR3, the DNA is TGTGCCAGCAGCGTACATCCGGGGGCGGCCTACAATGAGCAGTTCTTC. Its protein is CASSVHPGAAYNEQFF.

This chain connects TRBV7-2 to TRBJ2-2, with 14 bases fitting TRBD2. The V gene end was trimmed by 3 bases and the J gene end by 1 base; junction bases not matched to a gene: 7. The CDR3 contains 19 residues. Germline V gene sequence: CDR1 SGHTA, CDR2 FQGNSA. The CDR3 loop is CASSFGGLAGEGNTGELFF. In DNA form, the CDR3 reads TGTGCCAGCAGCTTTGGGGGACTAGCGGGAGAAGGGAACACCGGGGAGCTGTTTTTT.

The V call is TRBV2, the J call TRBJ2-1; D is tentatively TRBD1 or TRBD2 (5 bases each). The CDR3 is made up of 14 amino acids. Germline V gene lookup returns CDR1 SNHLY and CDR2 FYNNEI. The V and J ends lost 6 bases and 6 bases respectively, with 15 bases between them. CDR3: CASRERTYGNEQFF. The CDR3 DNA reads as TGTGCCAGCAGGGAGCGGACATACGGCAATGAGCAGTTCTTC. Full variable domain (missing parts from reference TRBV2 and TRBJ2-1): EPEVTQTPSHQVTQMGQEVILRCVPISNHLYFYWYRQILGQKVEFLVSFYNNEISEKSEIFDDQFSVERPDGSNFTLKIRSTKLEDSAMYFCASRERTYGNEQFFGPGTRLTVL.

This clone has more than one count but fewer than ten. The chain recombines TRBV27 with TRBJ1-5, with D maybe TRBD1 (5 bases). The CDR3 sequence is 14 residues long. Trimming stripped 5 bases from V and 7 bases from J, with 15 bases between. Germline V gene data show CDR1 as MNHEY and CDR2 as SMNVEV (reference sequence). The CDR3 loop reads CASSADILSQPQHF. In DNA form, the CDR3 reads TGTGCCAGCAGTGCGGACATCTTATCCCAGCCCCAGCATTTT.

CDR3 sequence reads: CATSGDRGYEQYV. Written as DNA, the CDR3 is TGTGCCACCAGCGGCGATAGGGGGTACGAGCAGTACGTC. The chain links TRBV15 to TRBJ2-7; a possible D gene is TRBD1 (6 bases). Germline-derived CDR1 and CDR2 are LNHNV and YYDKDF (reference sequence). The length of the CDR3 is 13 residues. V was clipped by 5 bases and J by 4 bases, with 12 bases between them.

The CDR3 DNA is TGTGCCAGCAGCCGCGGACTAGCGGGAGGCACAGATACGCAGTATTTT. Protein sequence: CASSRGLAGGTDTQYF. V and J are TRBV5-4 and TRBJ2-3, with 13 bases aligning to TRBD2. There are 16 residues in the CDR3. CDR1 is SGHNT, CDR2 YYREEE, per germline (reference sequence). Trimming took 4 bases from V and 1 from J; bases not matched to a gene: 3.

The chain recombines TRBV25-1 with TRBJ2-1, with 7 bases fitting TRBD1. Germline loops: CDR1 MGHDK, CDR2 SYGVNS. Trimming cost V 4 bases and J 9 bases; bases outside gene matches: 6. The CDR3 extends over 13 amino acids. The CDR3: CASSARTGVEQFF. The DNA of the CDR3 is TGTGCCAGCAGTGCACGGACAGGCGTTGAGCAGTTCTTC.

DNA for the CDR3: TGCGCCAGCAGCTTGGAAGGGATCCCCTACAATGAGCAGTTCTTC. Translating it yields CASSLEGIPYNEQFF. The chain links TRBV5-1 to TRBJ2-1; D call uncertain. This CDR3 contains 15 residues. Trimming removed 0 bases at V and 2 bases at J, with 9 bases between. Germline CDR1 reads SGHRS; CDR2 reads YFSETQ.

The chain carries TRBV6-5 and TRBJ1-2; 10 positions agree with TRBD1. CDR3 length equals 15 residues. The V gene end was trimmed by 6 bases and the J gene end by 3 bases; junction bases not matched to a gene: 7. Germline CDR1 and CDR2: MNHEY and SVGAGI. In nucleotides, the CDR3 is TGTGCCAGCAGAGACAAAGGACAGGGGGACTATGGCTACACCTTC. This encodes CASRDKGQGDYGYTF.

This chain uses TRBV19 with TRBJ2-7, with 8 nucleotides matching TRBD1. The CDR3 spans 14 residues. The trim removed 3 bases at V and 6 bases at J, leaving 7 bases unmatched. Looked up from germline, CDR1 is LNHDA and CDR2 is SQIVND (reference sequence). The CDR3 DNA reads TGTGCCAGTAGTATCGGAGACAGGGGTTCCGAGCAGTACTTC. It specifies CASSIGDRGSEQYF.

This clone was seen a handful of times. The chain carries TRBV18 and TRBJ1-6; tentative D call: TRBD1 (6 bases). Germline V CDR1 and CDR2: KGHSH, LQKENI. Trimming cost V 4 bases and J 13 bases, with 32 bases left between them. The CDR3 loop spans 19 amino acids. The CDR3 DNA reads TGTGCCAGCTCACAGTCTCTACAGGGAATCGGGCGTGGGATGACCCCCCTCCACTTT. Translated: CASSQSLQGIGRGMTPLHF.

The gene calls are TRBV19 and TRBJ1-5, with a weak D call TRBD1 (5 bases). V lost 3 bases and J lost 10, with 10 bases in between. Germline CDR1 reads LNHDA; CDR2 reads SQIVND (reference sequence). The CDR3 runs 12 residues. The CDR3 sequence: CASSIVRGPQHF. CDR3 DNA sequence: TGTGCCAGTAGTATCGTGCGGGGCCCCCAGCATTTT.

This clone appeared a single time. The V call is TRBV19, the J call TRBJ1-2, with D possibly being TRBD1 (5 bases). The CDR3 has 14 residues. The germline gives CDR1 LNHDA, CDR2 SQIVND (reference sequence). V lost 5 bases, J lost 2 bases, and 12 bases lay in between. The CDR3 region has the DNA TGTGCCAGTAGTCCAGGGACGGGAAACTATGGCTACACCTTC. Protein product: CASSPGTGNYGYTF.

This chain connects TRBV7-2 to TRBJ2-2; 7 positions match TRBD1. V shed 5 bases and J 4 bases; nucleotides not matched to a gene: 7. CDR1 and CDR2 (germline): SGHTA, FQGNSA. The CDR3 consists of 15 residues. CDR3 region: CASSPLGQPTGELFF. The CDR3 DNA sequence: TGTGCCAGCAGCCCTTTGGGACAGCCCACCGGGGAGCTGTTTTTT.